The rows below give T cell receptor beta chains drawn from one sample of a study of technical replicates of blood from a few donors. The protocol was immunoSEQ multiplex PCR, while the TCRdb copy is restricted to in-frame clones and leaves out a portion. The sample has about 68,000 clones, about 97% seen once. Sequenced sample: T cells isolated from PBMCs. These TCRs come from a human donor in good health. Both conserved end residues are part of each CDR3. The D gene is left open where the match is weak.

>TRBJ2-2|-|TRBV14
CASRGDTGELFF
TGTGCCAGCCGGGGAGACACCGGGGAGCTGTTTTTT
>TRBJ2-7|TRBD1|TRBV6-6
CASSGDSPRGSEQYF
TGTGCCAGCAGCGGGGACAGCCCGAGGGGGAGCGAGCAGTACTTC
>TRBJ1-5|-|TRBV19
CASSMITPGNQPQHF
TGTGCCAGTAGTATGATTACGCCGGGAAATCAGCCCCAGCATTTT
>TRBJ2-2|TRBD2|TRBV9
CASSFSGTGELFF
TGTGCCAGCAGCTTTAGCGGGACCGGGGAGCTGTTTTTT
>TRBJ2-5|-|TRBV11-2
CASSLERETQYF
TGTGCCAGCAGCTTAGAGAGAGAGACCCAGTACTTC
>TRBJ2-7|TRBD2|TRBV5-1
CASSSSGISYEQYF
TGCGCCAGCAGCTCTAGCGGTATTTCCTACGAGCAGTACTTC
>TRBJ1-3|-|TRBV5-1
CASSDSPGGTGNTIYF
TGCGCCAGCAGCGACTCGCCGGGAGGGACTGGAAACACCATATATTTT
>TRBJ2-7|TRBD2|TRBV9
CASSVSAGGIYEQYF
TGTGCCAGCAGCGTAAGTGCGGGAGGGATTTACGAGCAGTACTTC
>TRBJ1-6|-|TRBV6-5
CASSYYRSSYNSPLHF
TGTGCCAGCAGTTACTATCGGAGCTCCTATAATTCACCCCTCCACTTT
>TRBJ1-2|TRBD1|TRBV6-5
CASSYRDSILRGYTF
TGTGCCAGCAGTTACCGGGACAGTATTCTCAGAGGCTACACCTTC
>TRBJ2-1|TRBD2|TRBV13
CASSLASGIWNEQFF
TGTGCCAGCAGCTTGGCTAGCGGGATATGGAATGAGCAGTTCTTC
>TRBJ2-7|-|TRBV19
CASSLRDTVNEQYF
TGTGCCAGTAGTCTTCGGGACACCGTGAACGAGCAGTACTTC